The 4 T cell receptor beta chains given below trace back to one sample, sequenced in a study of T-cell reconstitution after alpha-beta-depleted transplantation in children. Construction of the TCRbeta library involved unique molecular identifiers. MiXCR was run by TCRdb on the PCR reads, yielding one entry per CDR3 protein. The sample yields more than 200,000 distinct CDR3 sequences, 9.7% seen once. The sample in question was PBMCs from the stem cell graft donor, obtained from the stem cell graft. Receptors were obtained from a human donor who donated a stem cell graft to a child with SCID.

This clonotype has at least ten counts. The chain links TRBV30 to TRBJ1-5, with 7 bases that match TRBD1. CDR3 size: 14 residues. Unmatched junction bases numbered 6, after V lost 0 bases and J lost 7 bases. Germline CDR1 and CDR2: GTSNPN and SVGIG (reference sequence). The CDR3 sequence is CAWSVQGGGQPQHF. The CDR3 DNA reads TGTGCCTGGAGTGTACAAGGGGGCGGGCAGCCCCAGCATTTT.

The V gene is TRBV20-1, the J gene TRBJ1-1; D remains ambiguous. Trimming removed 4 bases from V and 7 bases from J, with 13 bases in between. CDR1 DFQATT and CDR2 SNEGSKA come from the germline V gene (reference sequence). The CDR3 has 12 amino acids. The CDR3 protein is CSAKRDTSEAFF. The CDR3 coding sequence is TGCAGTGCTAAAAGAGACACCAGTGAAGCTTTCTTT.

This clonotype was observed a handful of times. The V call is TRBV3-1, the J call TRBJ1-1; D is unresolved. This CDR3 comprises 14 residues. CDR1 is LGHDT, CDR2 YNNKEL, per germline (reference sequence). Trimming cost V 5 bases and J 0 bases, with 10 bases left between them. In nucleotides, the CDR3 is TGTGCCAGCAGCTCAAATCACGTGAACACTGAAGCTTTCTTT. This codes for CASSSNHVNTEAFF.

This clonotype was observed many times. The chain is built from TRBV6-5 and TRBJ1-5, with D unclear. CDR3 length equals 14 residues. The germline V and J ends were trimmed by 7 bases and 0 bases, with 10 bases remaining between them. Germline CDR1 MNHEY, CDR2 SVGAGI. The CDR3 reads CASKLTYSNQPQHF. In nucleotides, the CDR3 is TGTGCCAGCAAGTTGACATATAGCAATCAGCCCCAGCATTTT.